One T cell receptor beta chain is described in this entry. V trimming: 7 bases; J trimming: 1 base; junction bases outside the gene matches: 12. This CDR3 is built from 17 residues. In germline, CDR1 is LGHDT, CDR2 YNNKEL (reference sequence). The data belong to a study of identical twins. TCRdb analysed the 5' RACE reads with MiXCR anew, one entry per CDR3 protein. Found here are some 570,000 distinct CDR3 sequences, approximately 20% of them singletons; the top ten hold 0.48%. The same data also went into a second study, on yellow fever vaccine responses in identical twins.

The specimen sequenced was CD4+ T cells sorted from blood. V usage is TRBV3-1 and J usage is TRBJ2-5, with 10 bases lining up with TRBD2. The TCR sequence derives from a young woman in good health. CDR3 coding DNA: TGTGCCAGCACCAAAGGTGCTAGCGGGAGCATCCAAGAGACCCAGTACTTC. Protein product: CASTKGASGSIQETQYF.